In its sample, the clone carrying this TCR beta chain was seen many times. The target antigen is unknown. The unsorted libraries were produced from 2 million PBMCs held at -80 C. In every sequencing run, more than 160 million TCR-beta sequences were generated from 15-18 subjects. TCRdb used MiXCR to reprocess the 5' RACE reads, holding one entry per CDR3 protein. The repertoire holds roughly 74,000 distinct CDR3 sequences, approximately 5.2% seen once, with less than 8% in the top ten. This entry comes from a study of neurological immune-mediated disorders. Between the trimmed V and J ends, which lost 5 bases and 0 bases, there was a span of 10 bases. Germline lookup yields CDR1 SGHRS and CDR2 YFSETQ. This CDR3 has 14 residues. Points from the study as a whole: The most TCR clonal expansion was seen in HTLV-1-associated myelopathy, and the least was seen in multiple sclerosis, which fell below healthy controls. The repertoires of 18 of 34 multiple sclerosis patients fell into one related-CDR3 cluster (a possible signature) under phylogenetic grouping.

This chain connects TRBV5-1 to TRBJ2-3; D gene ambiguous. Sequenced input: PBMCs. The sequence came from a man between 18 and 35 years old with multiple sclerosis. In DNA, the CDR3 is TGCGCCAGCAGAGTGAGTCCTAGCACAGATACGCAGTATTTT. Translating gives CASRVSPSTDTQYF. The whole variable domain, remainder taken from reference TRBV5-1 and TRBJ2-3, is KAGVTQTPRYLIKTRGQQVTLSCSPISGHRSVSWYQQTPGQGLQFLFEYFSETQRNKGNFPGRFSGRQFSNSRSEMNVSTLELGDSALYLCASRVSPSTDTQYFGPGTRLTVL.